Each of the 13 T cell receptor beta chains below was sequenced from the same sample in a study of beta chain features in type 1 diabetes. Investigators reverse transcribed all isolated RNA, so they sequenced expressed TCRB transcripts. Sequencing was performed with immunoSEQ multiplex PCR; in TCRdb, only in-frame clones are kept and a portion is missing. The sample yields some 900,000 clones, roughly a sixth seen once. Sequenced material: naive CD4+ T cells from blood. The receptors were sampled from a young woman in good health.

This clone was counted between two and nine times. V usage is TRBV28 and J usage is TRBJ2-2; D might be TRBD1 (6 bases). Germline V gene sequence: CDR1 MDHEN, CDR2 SYDVKM. Trimming cost V 7 bases and J 0 bases, with 6 bases left between them. This CDR3 has 13 amino acids. The CDR3 DNA follows: TGTGCCAGCAAGGGGGCGAACACCGGGGAGCTGTTTTTT. Encoded protein: CASKGANTGELFF. Looking up the rest from reference TRBV28 and TRBJ2-2 gives the full variable domain: DVKVTQSSRYLVKRTGEKVFLECVQDMDHENMFWYRQDPGLGLRLIYFSYDVKMKEKGDIPEGYSVSREKKERFSLILESASTNQTSMYLCASKGANTGELFFGEGSRLTVL.

The table lists this clone with a few counts. The chain uses TRBV19 and TRBJ1-5; a weak D match, TRBD1 (5 bases). CDR3 length: 13 amino acids. Looked up from germline, CDR1 is LNHDA and CDR2 is SQIVND (reference sequence). V lost 7 bases to trimming and J lost 7 bases, with 14 bases between them. CDR3 sequence: CASTIGGGQPQHF. The CDR3 coding sequence is TGTGCCAGTACCATCGGCGGGGGACAGCCCCAGCATTTT. The full variable domain, its missing parts supplied by reference TRBV19 and TRBJ1-5, is DGGITQSPKYLFRKEGQNVTLSCEQNLNHDAMYWYRQDPGQGLRLIYYSQIVNDFQKGDIAEGYSVSREKKESFPLTVTSAQKNPTAFYLCASTIGGGQPQHFGDGTRLSIL.

This clone came up a few times. J is TRBJ1-4 and V is TRBV5-6, with 9 bases matching TRBD1. CDR1 is SGHDT, CDR2 YYEEEE, per germline. Losses at the gene ends were 2 bases for V and 8 bases for J; bases not matched to a gene: 7. CDR3 size: 15 residues. CDR3 in DNA: TGTGCCAGCAGCTTAACAGGGGGCGCGAGGGAAAAACTGTTTTTT. The encoded protein is CASSLTGGAREKLFF.

The genes are TRBV18 and TRBJ2-7, with 10 bases fitting TRBD1. The CDR3 covers 16 residues. Germline CDR1 and CDR2: KGHSH and LQKENI. V lost 1 base, J lost 3 bases, and 6 bases stayed unmatched. The CDR3 is CASSPLGTGANYEQYF. The DNA of the CDR3 is TGTGCCAGCTCACCACTAGGGACAGGGGCCAACTACGAGCAGTACTTC.

The chain couples TRBV6-1 to TRBJ1-4; 7 positions agree with TRBD1. In germline, CDR1 is MNHNS, CDR2 SASEGT. Losses at the gene ends were 9 bases for V and 6 bases for J; bases not matched to a gene: 4. This CDR3 is 12 amino acids long. The CDR3 region is CASQTGDEKLFF. The CDR3 bases are TGTGCCAGTCAAACAGGGGATGAAAAACTGTTTTTT.

The rearrangement links TRBV15 to TRBJ1-1; 8 bases are shared with TRBD1. The germline CDR1 and CDR2 sequences are LNHNV and YYDKDF (reference sequence). V was clipped by 1 base and J by 7 bases; unmatched bases: 17. The CDR3 is 18 amino acids. This CDR3 is CATSRAPGQGAEDGEAFF. The CDR3 nucleotides read TGTGCCACCAGCAGAGCGCCGGGGCAGGGGGCCGAAGACGGTGAAGCTTTCTTT.

This clone was recorded a few times. The J gene is TRBJ2-7, the V gene TRBV6-5, with 7 nucleotides matching TRBD2. This CDR3 contains 15 residues. Germline-derived CDR1 and CDR2 are MNHEY and SVGAGI. The V and J ends lost 6 bases and 2 bases, in that order; junction bases with no gene match: 10. CDR3 in amino acids: CASRTAAGLTYEQYF. The CDR3 DNA sequence: TGTGCCAGCAGAACCGCAGCGGGACTCACCTACGAGCAGTACTTC.

This clone was detected only a few times. The V gene is TRBV9, the J gene TRBJ2-2; TRBD2 is a possible D gene (6 bases). The CDR3 totals 17 residues. From germline, CDR1 is SGDLS and CDR2 YYNGEE. V was cut by 4 bases and J by 3 bases, with 19 bases left in between. The CDR3 loop is CASSSPQGLPYTGELFF. The DNA of the CDR3 is TGTGCCAGCAGCTCGCCCCAGGGACTCCCTTACACCGGGGAGCTGTTTTTT. Full variable domain (outside the CDR3, taken from reference TRBV9 and TRBJ2-2): DSGVTQTPKHLITATGQRVTLRCSPRSGDLSVYWYQQSLDQGLQFLIQYYNGEERAKGNILERFSAQQFPDLHSELNLSSLELGDSALYFCASSSPQGLPYTGELFFGEGSRLTVL.

V is TRBV18 and J is TRBJ1-2; no firm D call. V shed 3 bases and J shed 7 bases, with 12 bases lying between them. Germline values: CDR1 KGHSH, CDR2 LQKENI. The CDR3 covers 13 residues. The CDR3 region has the DNA TGTGCCAGCTCACCGACTGTCCGAGTTGGCTACACCTTC. This gives the protein CASSPTVRVGYTF.

This chain uses TRBV28 with TRBJ2-6, with 8 bases matching TRBD1. CDR1 is MDHEN and CDR2 is SYDVKM in the germline V gene. Trimming took 7 bases from V and 2 from J; bases not matched to a gene: 4. This CDR3 has 15 residues. The CDR3 DNA sequence: TGTGCCAGCACCGGACAGGGCGCTGGGGCCAACGTCCTGACTTTC. Protein sequence: CASTGQGAGANVLTF.

The chain recombines TRBV28 with TRBJ2-7; TRBD1 agrees at 9 bases. Germline lookup yields CDR1 MDHEN and CDR2 SYDVKM. The V gene end was trimmed by 4 bases and the J gene end by 6 bases; junction bases not matched to a gene: 13. This CDR3 is built from 16 residues. For the CDR3, the DNA is TGTGCCAGCAGTTCCCCGCGGACAGGGGCTTGGCGCGAGCAGTACTTC. Protein product: CASSSPRTGAWREQYF.

In this sample, this clone turned up a few times. The chain is built from TRBV11-2 and TRBJ2-1, with TRBD1 matching over 7 bases. Germline V lookup: CDR1 SGHAT, CDR2 FQNNGV. V shed 4 bases, J shed 12 bases, and the junction held 12 bases outside the gene matches. The CDR3 spans 14 residues. The CDR3 DNA is TGTGCCAGCAGCTCCATCGGCCAGGGGACAGCGCAGTTCTTC. This gives the protein CASSSIGQGTAQFF.

The chain recombines TRBV9 with TRBJ2-5; 7 positions match TRBD1. V gave up 4 bases and J gave up 5 bases; unmatched junction bases: 8. Germline lookup yields CDR1 SGDLS and CDR2 YYNGEE. The CDR3 is made up of 14 amino acids. The CDR3 DNA sequence: TGTGCCAGCAGCCAGCAGGGGGTTGGTGAGACCCAGTACTTC. It translates to CASSQQGVGETQYF. Filled out from reference TRBV9 and TRBJ2-5, the complete variable domain reads DSGVTQTPKHLITATGQRVTLRCSPRSGDLSVYWYQQSLDQGLQFLIQYYNGEERAKGNILERFSAQQFPDLHSELNLSSLELGDSALYFCASSQQGVGETQYFGPGTRLLVL.